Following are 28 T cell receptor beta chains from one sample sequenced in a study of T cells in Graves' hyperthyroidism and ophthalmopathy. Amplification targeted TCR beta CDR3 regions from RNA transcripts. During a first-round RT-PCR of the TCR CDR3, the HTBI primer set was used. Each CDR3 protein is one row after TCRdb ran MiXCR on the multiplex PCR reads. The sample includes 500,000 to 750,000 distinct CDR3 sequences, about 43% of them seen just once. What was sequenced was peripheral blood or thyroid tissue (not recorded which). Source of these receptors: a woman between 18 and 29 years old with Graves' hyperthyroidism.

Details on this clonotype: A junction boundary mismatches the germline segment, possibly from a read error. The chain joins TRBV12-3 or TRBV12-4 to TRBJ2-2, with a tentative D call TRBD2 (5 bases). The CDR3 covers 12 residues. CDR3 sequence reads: CASSFVRWGAVF. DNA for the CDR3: TGTGCCAGCAGTTTTGTGCGCTGGGGAGCTGTTTTT.

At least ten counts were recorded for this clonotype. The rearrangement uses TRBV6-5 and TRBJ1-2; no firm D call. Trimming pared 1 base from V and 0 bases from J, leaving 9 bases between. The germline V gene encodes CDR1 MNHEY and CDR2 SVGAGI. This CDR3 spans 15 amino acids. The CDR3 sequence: CASSYWPPANYGYTF. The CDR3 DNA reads TGTGCCAGCAGTTACTGGCCGCCAGCTAACTATGGCTACACCTTC.

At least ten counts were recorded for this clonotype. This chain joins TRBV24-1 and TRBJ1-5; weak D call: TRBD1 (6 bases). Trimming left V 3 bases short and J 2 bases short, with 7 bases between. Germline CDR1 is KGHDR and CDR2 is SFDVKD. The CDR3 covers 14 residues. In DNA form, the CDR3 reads TGTGCCACCAGTGATAGACAGGGCAATCAGCCCCAGCATTTT. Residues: CATSDRQGNQPQHF.

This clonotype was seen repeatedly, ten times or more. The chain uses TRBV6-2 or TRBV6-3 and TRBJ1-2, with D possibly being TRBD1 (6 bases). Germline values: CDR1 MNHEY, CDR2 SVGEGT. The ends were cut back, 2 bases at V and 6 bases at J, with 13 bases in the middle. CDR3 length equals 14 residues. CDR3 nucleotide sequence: TGTGCCAGCAGTTACCCCGCGGACAGTGATGGCTACACCTTC. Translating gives CASSYPADSDGYTF.

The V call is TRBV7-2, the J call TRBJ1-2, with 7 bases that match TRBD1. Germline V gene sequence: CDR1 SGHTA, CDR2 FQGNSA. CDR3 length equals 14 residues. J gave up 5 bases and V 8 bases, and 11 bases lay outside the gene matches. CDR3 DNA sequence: TGTGCCAGCCGAAAGACAGGGTCGAGATATGGCTACACCTTC. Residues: CASRKTGSRYGYTF.

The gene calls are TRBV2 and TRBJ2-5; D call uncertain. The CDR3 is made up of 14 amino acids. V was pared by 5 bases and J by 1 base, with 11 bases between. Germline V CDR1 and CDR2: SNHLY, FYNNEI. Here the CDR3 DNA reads TGTGCCAGCAGTTCAGAGGACCTCCAAGAGACCCAGTACTTC. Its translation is CASSSEDLQETQYF.

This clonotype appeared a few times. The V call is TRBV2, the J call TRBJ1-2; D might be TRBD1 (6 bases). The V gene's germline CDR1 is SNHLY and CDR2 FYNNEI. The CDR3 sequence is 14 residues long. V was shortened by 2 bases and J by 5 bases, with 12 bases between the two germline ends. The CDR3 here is CASSEYGQPYGYTF. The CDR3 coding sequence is TGTGCCAGCAGTGAATATGGACAGCCTTATGGCTACACCTTC. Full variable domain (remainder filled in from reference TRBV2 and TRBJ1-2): EPEVTQTPSHQVTQMGQEVILRCVPISNHLYFYWYRQILGQKVEFLVSFYNNEISEKSEIFDDQFSVERPDGSNFTLKIRSTKLEDSAMYFCASSEYGQPYGYTFGSGTRLTVV.

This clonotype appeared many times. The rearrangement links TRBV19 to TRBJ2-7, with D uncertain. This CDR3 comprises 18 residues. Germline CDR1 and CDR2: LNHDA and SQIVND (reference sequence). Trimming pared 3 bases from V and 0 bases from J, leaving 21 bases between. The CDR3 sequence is CASSISGLGTANSYEQYF. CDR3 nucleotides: TGTGCCAGTAGTATTAGTGGATTGGGAACAGCCAACTCCTACGAGCAGTACTTC.

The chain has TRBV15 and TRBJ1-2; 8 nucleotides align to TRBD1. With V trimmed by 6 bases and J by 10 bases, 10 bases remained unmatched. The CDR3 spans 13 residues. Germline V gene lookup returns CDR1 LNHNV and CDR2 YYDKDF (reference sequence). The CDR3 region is CATRGMKDRAYTF. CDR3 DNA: TGTGCCACCAGAGGTATGAAGGACAGGGCCTACACCTTC.

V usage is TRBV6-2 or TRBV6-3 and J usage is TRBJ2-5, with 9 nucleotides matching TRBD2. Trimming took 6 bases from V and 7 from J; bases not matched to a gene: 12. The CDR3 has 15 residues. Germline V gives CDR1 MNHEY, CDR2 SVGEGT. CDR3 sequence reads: CASRSLAGGLGTQYF. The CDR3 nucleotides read TGTGCCAGCAGATCGCTGGCGGGAGGGCTCGGGACCCAGTACTTC.

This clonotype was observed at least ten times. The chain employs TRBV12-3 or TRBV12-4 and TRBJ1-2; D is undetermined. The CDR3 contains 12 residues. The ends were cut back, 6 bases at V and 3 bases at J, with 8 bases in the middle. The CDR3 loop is CASSSDYYGYTF. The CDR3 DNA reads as TGTGCCAGCAGCTCAGATTACTATGGCTACACCTTC.

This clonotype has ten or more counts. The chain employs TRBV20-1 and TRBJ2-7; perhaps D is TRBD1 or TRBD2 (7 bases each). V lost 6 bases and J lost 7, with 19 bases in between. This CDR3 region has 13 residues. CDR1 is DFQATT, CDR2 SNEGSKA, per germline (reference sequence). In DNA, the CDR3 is TGCAGTGCCAGGGGGGGGAGGGAGGTGGAGCAGTACTTC. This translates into CSARGGREVEQYF.

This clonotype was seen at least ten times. The CDR3: CSARDRTGGSYTEAFF. The CDR3 region has the DNA TGCAGTGCTAGAGATCGGACAGGGGGCTCGTACACTGAAGCTTTCTTT. This chain connects TRBV20-1 to TRBJ1-1; 11 positions match TRBD1. Trimming removed 0 bases from V and 3 bases from J; junction bases left unmatched: 6. This CDR3 contains 16 residues. Germline CDR1 DFQATT, CDR2 SNEGSKA (reference sequence).

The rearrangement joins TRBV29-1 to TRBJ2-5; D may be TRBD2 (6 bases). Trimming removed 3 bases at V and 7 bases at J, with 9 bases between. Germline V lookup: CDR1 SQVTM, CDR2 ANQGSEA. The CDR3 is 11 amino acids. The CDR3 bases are TGCAGCGTTGACGGGGGTAGGACCCAGTACTTC. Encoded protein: CSVDGGRTQYF. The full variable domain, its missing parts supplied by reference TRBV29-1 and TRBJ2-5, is SAVISQKPSRDICQRGTSLTIQCQVDSQVTMMFWYRQQPGQSLTLIATANQGSEATYESGFVIDKFPISRPNLTFSTLTVSNMSPEDSSIYLCSVDGGRTQYFGPGTRLLVL.

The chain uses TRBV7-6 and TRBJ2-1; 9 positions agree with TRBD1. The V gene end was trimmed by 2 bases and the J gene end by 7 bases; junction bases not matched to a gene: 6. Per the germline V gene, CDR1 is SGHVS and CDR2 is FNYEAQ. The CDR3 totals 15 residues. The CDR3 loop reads CASSLLGTGPNEQFF. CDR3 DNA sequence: TGTGCCAGCAGCTTATTGGGGACAGGGCCAAATGAGCAGTTCTTC.

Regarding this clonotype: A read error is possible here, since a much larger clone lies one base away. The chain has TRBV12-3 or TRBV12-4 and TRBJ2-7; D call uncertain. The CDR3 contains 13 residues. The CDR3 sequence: CASSLGGQPVLNF. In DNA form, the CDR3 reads TGTGCCAGCAGCTTAGGTGGCCAGCCTGTACTTAACTTC.

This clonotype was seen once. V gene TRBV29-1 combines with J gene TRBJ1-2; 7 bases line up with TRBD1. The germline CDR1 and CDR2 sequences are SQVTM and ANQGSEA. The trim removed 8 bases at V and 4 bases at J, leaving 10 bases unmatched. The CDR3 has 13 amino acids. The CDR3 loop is CSSLDRGRYGYTF. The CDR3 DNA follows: TGCAGCAGTTTAGATAGGGGGCGCTATGGCTACACCTTC.

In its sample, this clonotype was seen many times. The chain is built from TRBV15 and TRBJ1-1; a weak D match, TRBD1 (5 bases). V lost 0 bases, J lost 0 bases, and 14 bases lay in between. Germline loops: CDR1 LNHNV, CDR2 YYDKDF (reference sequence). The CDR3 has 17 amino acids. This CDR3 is CATSRDKRTGLNTEAFF. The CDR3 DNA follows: TGTGCCACCAGCAGAGATAAGAGAACAGGCCTGAACACTGAAGCTTTCTTT.

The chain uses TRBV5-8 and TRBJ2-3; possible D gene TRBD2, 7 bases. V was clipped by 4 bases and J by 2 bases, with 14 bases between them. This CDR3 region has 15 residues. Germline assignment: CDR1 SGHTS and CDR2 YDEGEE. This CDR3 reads CASSAGDIVTDTQYF. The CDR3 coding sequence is TGTGCCAGCAGCGCGGGGGACATAGTCACAGATACGCAGTATTTT.

CDR3 nucleotide sequence: TGTGCCAGCAGTTCCTACCCGAAAGGGTTCGGGGAGCTGTTTTTT. Residues: CASSSYPKGFGELFF. The genes are TRBV12-3 or TRBV12-4 and TRBJ2-2, with D hard to call. Trimming took off 4 bases at V and 7 bases at J, with 16 bases between the two ends. The CDR3 has 15 residues.

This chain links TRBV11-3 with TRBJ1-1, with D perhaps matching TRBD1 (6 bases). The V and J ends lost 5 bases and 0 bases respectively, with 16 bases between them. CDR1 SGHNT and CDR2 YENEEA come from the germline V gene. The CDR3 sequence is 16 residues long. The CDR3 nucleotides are TGTGCCAGCAGCCCGCGTGGTGGGACAATGAACACTGAAGCTTTCTTT. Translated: CASSPRGGTMNTEAFF.

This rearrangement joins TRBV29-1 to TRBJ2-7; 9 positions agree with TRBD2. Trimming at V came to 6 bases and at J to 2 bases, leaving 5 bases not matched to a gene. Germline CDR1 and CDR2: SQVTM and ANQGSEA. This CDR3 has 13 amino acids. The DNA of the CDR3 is TGCAGCGTGGTTAGCGGGAGCCCCTACGAGCAGTACTTC. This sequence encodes CSVVSGSPYEQYF.

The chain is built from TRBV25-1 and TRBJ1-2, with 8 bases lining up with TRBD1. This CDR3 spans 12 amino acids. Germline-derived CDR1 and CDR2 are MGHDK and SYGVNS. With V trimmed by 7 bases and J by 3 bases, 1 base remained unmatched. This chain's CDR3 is CASTGGHYGYTF. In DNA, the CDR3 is TGTGCCAGCACAGGGGGCCACTATGGCTACACCTTC.

The CDR3 DNA reads TGTGCCAGCCGCGATGCCCGGGGAGTAGCCGAGACCCAGTACTTC. Its protein product is CASRDARGVAETQYF. The chain links TRBV7-9 to TRBJ2-5; possibly TRBD2 for D (5 bases). Between the trimmed V and J ends, which lost 8 bases and 5 bases, there was a span of 21 bases. The CDR3 runs 15 residues. CDR1 SEHNR and CDR2 FQNEAQ come from the germline V gene (reference sequence).

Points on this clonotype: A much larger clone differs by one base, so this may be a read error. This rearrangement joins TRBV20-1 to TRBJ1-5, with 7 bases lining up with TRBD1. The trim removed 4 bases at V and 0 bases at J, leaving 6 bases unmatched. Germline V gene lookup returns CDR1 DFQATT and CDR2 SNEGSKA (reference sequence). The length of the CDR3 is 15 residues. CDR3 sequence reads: CSANRQGRSNQPQHF. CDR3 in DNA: TGCAGTGCTAACCGACAGGGCCGTAGCAATCAGCCCCAGCATTTT.

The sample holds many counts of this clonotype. The DNA of the CDR3 is TGTGCCAGTACCCCCGACGGCAGATCCTACGAGCAGTACTTC. It encodes CASTPDGRSYEQYF. The V gene is TRBV19, the J gene TRBJ2-7, with D unclear. V lost 7 bases, J lost 1 base, and 14 bases lay in between. Germline V gives CDR1 LNHDA, CDR2 SQIVND (reference sequence). The CDR3 runs to 14 residues.

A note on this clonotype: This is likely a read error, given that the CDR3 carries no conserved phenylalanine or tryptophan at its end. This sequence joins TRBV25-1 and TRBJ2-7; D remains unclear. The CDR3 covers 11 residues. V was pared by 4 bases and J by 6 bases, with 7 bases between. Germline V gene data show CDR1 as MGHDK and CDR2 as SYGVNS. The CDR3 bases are TGTGCCAGCAGTGTCTTAGGCGAGCAGTACCTC. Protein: CASSVLGEQYL.

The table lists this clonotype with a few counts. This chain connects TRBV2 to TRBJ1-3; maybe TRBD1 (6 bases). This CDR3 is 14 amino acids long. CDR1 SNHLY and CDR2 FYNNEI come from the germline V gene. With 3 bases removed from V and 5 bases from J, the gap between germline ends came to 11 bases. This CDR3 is CASSEDRYRNTIYF. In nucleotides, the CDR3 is TGTGCCAGCAGTGAGGACAGATACAGAAACACCATATATTTT.